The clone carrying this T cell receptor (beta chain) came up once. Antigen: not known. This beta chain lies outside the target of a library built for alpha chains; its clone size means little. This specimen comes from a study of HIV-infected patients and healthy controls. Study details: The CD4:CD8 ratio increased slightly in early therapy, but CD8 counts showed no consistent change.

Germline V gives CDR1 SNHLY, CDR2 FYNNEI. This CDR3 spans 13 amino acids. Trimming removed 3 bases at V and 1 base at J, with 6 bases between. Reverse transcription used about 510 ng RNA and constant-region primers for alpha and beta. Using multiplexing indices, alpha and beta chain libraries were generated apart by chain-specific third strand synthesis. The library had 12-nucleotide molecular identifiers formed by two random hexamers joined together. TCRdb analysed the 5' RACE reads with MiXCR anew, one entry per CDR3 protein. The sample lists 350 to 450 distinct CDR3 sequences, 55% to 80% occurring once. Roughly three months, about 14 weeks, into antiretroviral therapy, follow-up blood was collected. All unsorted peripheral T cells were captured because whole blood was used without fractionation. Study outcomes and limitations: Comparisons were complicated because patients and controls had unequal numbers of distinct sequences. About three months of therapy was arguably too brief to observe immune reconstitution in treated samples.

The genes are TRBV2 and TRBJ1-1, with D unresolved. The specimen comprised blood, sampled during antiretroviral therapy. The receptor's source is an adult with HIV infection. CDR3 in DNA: TGTGCCAGCAGTGATGCTGGGAACACTGAAGCTTTCTTT. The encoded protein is CASSDAGNTEAFF.